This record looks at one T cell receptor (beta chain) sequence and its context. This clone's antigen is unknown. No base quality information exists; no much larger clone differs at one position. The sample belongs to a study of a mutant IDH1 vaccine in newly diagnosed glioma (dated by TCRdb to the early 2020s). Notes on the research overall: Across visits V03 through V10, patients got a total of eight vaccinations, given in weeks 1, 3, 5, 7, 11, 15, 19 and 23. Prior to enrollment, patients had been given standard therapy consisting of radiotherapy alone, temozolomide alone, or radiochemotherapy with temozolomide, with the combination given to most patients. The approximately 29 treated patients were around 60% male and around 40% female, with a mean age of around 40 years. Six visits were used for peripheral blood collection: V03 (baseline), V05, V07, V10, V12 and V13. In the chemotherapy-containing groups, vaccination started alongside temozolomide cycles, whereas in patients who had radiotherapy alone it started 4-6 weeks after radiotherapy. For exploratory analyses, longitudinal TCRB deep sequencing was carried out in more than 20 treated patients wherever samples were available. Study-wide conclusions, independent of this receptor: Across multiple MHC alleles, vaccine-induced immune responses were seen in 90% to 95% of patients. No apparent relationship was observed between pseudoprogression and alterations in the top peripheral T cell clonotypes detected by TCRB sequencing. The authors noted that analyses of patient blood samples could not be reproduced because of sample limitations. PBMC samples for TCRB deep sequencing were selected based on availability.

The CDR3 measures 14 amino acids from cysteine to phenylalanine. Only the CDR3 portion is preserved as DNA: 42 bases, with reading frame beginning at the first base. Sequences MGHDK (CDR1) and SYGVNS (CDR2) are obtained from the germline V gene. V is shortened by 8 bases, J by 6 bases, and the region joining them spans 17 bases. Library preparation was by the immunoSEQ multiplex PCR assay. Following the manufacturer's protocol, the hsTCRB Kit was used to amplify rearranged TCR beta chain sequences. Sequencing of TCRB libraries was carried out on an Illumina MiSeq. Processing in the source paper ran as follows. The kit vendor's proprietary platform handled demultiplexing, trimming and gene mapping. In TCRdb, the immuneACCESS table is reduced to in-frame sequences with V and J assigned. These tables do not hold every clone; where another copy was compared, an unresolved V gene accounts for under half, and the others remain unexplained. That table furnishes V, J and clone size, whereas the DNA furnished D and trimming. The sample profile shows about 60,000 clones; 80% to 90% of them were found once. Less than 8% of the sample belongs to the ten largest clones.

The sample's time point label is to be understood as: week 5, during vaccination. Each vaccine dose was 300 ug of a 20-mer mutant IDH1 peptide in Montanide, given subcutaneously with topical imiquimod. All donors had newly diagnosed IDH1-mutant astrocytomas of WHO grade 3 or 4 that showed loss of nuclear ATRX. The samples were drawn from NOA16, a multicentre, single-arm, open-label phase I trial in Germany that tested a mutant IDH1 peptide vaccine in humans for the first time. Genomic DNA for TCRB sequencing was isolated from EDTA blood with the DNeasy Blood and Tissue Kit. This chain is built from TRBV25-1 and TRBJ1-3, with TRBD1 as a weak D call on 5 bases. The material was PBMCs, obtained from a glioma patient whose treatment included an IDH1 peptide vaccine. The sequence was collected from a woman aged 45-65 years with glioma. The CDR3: CASRDVGLANTIYF. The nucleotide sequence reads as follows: TGTGCCAGCCGAGACGTGGGGCTGGCAAACACCATATATTTT.